A single sample gave rise to the 26 T cell receptor beta chains below, sequenced in a study of T-cell memory formation after mild COVID-19. One entry per CDR3 protein, called by TCRdb with MiXCR from the 5' RACE reads. The table shows over 350,000 distinct CDR3 sequences, with 20% to 25% occurring only once. The sequencing sample was made of PBMCs or a T cell subset sorted from them (not recorded which). The receptors derive from an adult woman who had mild COVID-19 (a few samples of this study predate the infection). Cell type and time point are not known.

This clonotype came up a few times. V and J are TRBV12-3 or TRBV12-4 and TRBJ1-4, with D possibly matching TRBD1 (5 bases). This CDR3 has 14 residues. Trimming left V 4 bases short and J 7 bases short, with 13 bases between. CDR3 nucleotide sequence: TGTGCCAGCAGTTCCCCAGGGATGGTTGAAAAACTGTTTTTT. It specifies CASSSPGMVEKLFF.

The sample holds one count of this clonotype. V usage is TRBV18 and J usage is TRBJ1-6; D unresolved. This CDR3 has 14 residues. CDR1 KGHSH and CDR2 LQKENI come from the germline V gene. Trimming left V 6 bases short and J 2 bases short, with 8 bases between. The CDR3 is CASSNSTYNSPLHF. The DNA for the CDR3 is TGTGCCAGCTCTAACAGCACCTATAATTCACCCCTCCACTTT.

This clonotype has just a few counts. V and J are TRBV12-3 or TRBV12-4 and TRBJ1-1; 7 positions match TRBD1. The CDR3 consists of 15 residues. V lost 6 bases, J lost 1 base, and 8 bases stayed unmatched. The CDR3 is CASRIQGQTNTEAFF. CDR3 bases: TGTGCCAGCAGAATTCAGGGACAGACGAACACTGAAGCTTTCTTT.

This clonotype has a handful of counts. The chain uses TRBV19 and TRBJ2-1, with D perhaps matching TRBD1 or TRBD2 (6 bases each). V was clipped by 7 bases and J by 10 bases, with 14 bases between them. Germline V CDR1 and CDR2: LNHDA, SQIVND (reference sequence). This CDR3 contains 12 residues. CDR3 sequence reads: CASTLGGGEQFF. CDR3 nucleotides: TGTGCCAGTACGCTCGGGGGCGGGGAGCAGTTCTTC.

This clonotype has a handful of counts. This chain uses TRBV3-1 with TRBJ2-1; 11 bases fit TRBD2. Germline-derived CDR1 and CDR2 are LGHDT and YNNKEL (reference sequence). The CDR3 covers 16 residues. Trimming removed 1 base from V and 10 bases from J; junction bases left unmatched: 9. The CDR3 protein is CASSQGATSGRNEQFF. The CDR3 region has the DNA TGTGCCAGCAGCCAAGGGGCTACTAGCGGGAGAAACGAGCAGTTCTTC.

The chain uses TRBV4-3 and TRBJ1-3; 8 nucleotides line up with TRBD1. J gave up 7 bases and V 1 base, and 6 bases lay outside the gene matches. Germline V gene lookup returns CDR1 LGHNA and CDR2 YSLEER. The CDR3 runs to 15 residues. The CDR3 DNA is TGCGCCAGCAGCCAAGGACAGGGGTTCAGGAACACCATATATTTT. This gives the protein CASSQGQGFRNTIYF.

The V gene is TRBV10-3, the J gene TRBJ2-7; 8 bases are shared with TRBD1. The germline V gene has CDR1 ENHRY and CDR2 SYGVKD. The J segment lost 1 base and the V segment lost 7 bases, leaving 6 bases of the junction unmatched. There are 14 residues in the CDR3. The CDR3 reads CAINPGQESYEQYF. The CDR3 nucleotides are TGTGCCATCAACCCGGGACAGGAATCCTACGAGCAGTACTTC.

This clonotype was detected a few times. V gene TRBV5-1 combines with J gene TRBJ2-3, with TRBD1 matching over 9 bases. With V trimmed by 3 bases and J by 0 bases, 5 bases remained unmatched. Germline-derived CDR1 and CDR2 are SGHRS and YFSETQ. The CDR3 runs to 16 residues. As DNA, the CDR3 is TGCGCCAGCAGCTACTCCGGGACAGGGAGCACAGATACGCAGTATTTT. It specifies CASSYSGTGSTDTQYF.

V usage is TRBV7-2 and J usage is TRBJ2-6; D perhaps matches TRBD1 (6 bases). Trimming removed 5 bases at V and 3 bases at J, with 11 bases between. The CDR3 covers 15 residues. Germline CDR1 reads SGHTA; CDR2 reads FQGNSA. CDR3 sequence (DNA): TGTGCCAGCAGCCCACAGGGCGTTGGGGCCAACGTCCTGACTTTC. Its protein product is CASSPQGVGANVLTF.

This clonotype showed up many times. This chain links TRBV7-2 with TRBJ1-1; D is unclear. The CDR3 is 16 residues long. The germline V and J ends were trimmed by 7 bases and 2 bases, with 20 bases remaining between them. Germline lookup yields CDR1 SGHTA and CDR2 FQGNSA. In nucleotides, the CDR3 is TGTGCCAGCATCCGTCGGGCAGGACCCATAAACACTGAAGCTTTCTTT. Amino acids: CASIRRAGPINTEAFF. Full variable domain (outside the CDR3, taken from reference TRBV7-2 and TRBJ1-1): GAGVSQSPSNKVTEKGKDVELRCDPISGHTALYWYRQSLGQGLEFLIYFQGNSAPDKSGLPSDRFSAERTGGSVSTLTIQRTQQEDSAVYLCASIRRAGPINTEAFFGQGTRLTVV.

J is TRBJ2-6 and V is TRBV27; D gene uncertain. The CDR3 is 16 residues long. Germline V lookup: CDR1 MNHEY, CDR2 SMNVEV (reference sequence). Trimming pared 4 bases from V and 2 bases from J, leaving 12 bases between. The CDR3 DNA is TGTGCCAGCAGTTCAAGAATCGGACCTGGGGCCAACGTCCTGACTTTC. It translates to CASSSRIGPGANVLTF. The full variable domain, rest sourced from reference TRBV27 and TRBJ2-6, is EAQVTQNPRYLITVTGKKLTVTCSQNMNHEYMSWYRQDPGLGLRQIYYSMNVEVTDKGDVPEGYKVSRKEKRNFPLILESPSPNQTSLYFCASSSRIGPGANVLTFGAGSRLTVL.

In this sample, this clonotype turned up many times. The chain has TRBV11-2 and TRBJ1-2, with unresolved D. Trimming cost V 5 bases and J 5 bases, with 12 bases left between them. The CDR3 length is 13 residues. The germline gives CDR1 SGHAT, CDR2 FQNNGV. The CDR3 loop reads CASSPSAEYGYTF. DNA of the CDR3: TGTGCCAGCAGCCCAAGCGCAGAGTATGGCTACACCTTC.

The sample holds a few counts of this clonotype. The gene calls are TRBV7-2 and TRBJ2-4; D gene uncertain. CDR3 length: 14 amino acids. Looked up from germline, CDR1 is SGHTA and CDR2 is FQGNSA. V shed 2 bases and J shed 9 bases, with 14 bases lying between them. The CDR3 protein is CASSLFRALGIQYF. DNA of the CDR3: TGTGCCAGCAGCTTATTTAGGGCCCTAGGCATTCAGTACTTC.

This clonotype was seen only a few times. This chain uses TRBV29-1 with TRBJ2-2; a possible D gene is TRBD1 (6 bases). CDR3 length equals 13 residues. The V gene's germline CDR1 is SQVTM and CDR2 ANQGSEA. With 7 bases removed from V and 3 bases from J, the gap between germline ends came to 12 bases. DNA for the CDR3: TGCAGCGCCTCACAGGGAGACACCGGGGAGCTGTTTTTT. Protein product: CSASQGDTGELFF.

In the case of this clonotype: At one of its ends the junction is not consistent with the germline gene, which may arise from a read error. The rearrangement joins TRBV4-3 to TRBJ2-7; possible D gene TRBD1, 6 bases. The length of the CDR3 is 16 residues. Germline CDR1 is LGHNA and CDR2 is YSLEER. The CDR3 DNA reads TGCGCCAGCAGACAAGGGGCGACAGGTGAGACCTACGAGCAGTACTTC. It encodes CASRQGATGETYEQYF.

This clonotype was seen a handful of times. This rearrangement joins TRBV20-1 to TRBJ2-7, with D hard to call. CDR1 is DFQATT and CDR2 is SNEGSKA in the germline V gene (reference sequence). V was cut by 3 bases and J by 2 bases, with 17 bases left in between. This CDR3 is built from 15 residues. CDR3 sequence (DNA): TGCAGTGCTAGGAACCGAGCAGGTAATCCCTACGAGCAGTACTTC. This sequence encodes CSARNRAGNPYEQYF.

The sample holds a few counts of this clonotype. This chain joins TRBV5-1 and TRBJ2-2; 7 bases are shared with TRBD1. The CDR3 runs to 14 residues. Germline-derived CDR1 and CDR2 are SGHRS and YFSETQ. V was pared by 4 bases and J by 6 bases, with 6 bases of the junction left unmatched. CDR3 in DNA: TGCGCCAGCAGCGTCACAGGGGTCCCCGGGGAGCTGTTTTTT. It translates to CASSVTGVPGELFF.

CDR3 DNA: TGTGCCACCAGCAGAGTTCCGGGGGACGAGCAGTACTTC. Translating gives CATSRVPGDEQYF. The gene calls are TRBV15 and TRBJ2-7; TRBD2 might be the D (6 bases). This CDR3 region has 13 residues. The germline V gene encodes CDR1 LNHNV and CDR2 YYDKDF (reference sequence). The V end was cut by 1 base, the J end by 5 bases, with 9 bases between.

The chain couples TRBV6-5 to TRBJ1-1; 8 bases map to TRBD1. The CDR3 length is 15 residues. The germline CDR1 and CDR2 sequences are MNHEY and SVGAGI. The V gene end was trimmed by 6 bases and the J gene end by 1 base; junction bases not matched to a gene: 7. CDR3 loop: CASRKGQGQNTEAFF. In nucleotides, the CDR3 is TGTGCCAGCAGGAAAGGACAGGGCCAGAACACTGAAGCTTTCTTT.

This clonotype is a singleton in its sample. The V gene is TRBV12-3 or TRBV12-4, the J gene TRBJ2-7, with TRBD2 matching 13 bases. This CDR3 contains 16 residues. Trimming at V came to 5 bases and at J to 6 bases, leaving 10 bases not matched to a gene. The CDR3 is CASSRGGGLAGTEQYF. In DNA form, the CDR3 reads TGTGCCAGCAGTAGAGGGGGGGGACTAGCGGGAACCGAGCAGTACTTC.

This clonotype was seen a handful of times. The CDR3 is CASSNARGLNTEAFF. The CDR3 nucleotides are TGTGCCAGCAGCAACGCGAGGGGTCTGAACACTGAAGCTTTCTTT. The chain couples TRBV6-2 or TRBV6-3 to TRBJ1-1; TRBD1 is a possible D gene (5 bases). The V gene lost 6 bases and the J gene lost 0 bases, with 14 bases spanning the gap. CDR1 and CDR2 from the germline V gene are MNHEY and SVGEGT. The CDR3 sequence is 15 residues long.

Only a few counts were recorded for this clonotype. The J gene is TRBJ2-7, the V gene TRBV5-1; 7 nucleotides line up with TRBD1. The V segment lost 4 bases and the J segment 3 bases; nucleotides outside the gene matches: 10. The CDR3 length is 15 residues. Germline values: CDR1 SGHRS, CDR2 YFSETQ. CDR3 DNA sequence: TGCGCCAGCAGCCCAATTAGGGACAGAGTCTACGAGCAGTACTTC. This sequence encodes CASSPIRDRVYEQYF.

The rearrangement links TRBV5-1 to TRBJ1-6; 8 bases match TRBD1. Trimming at V came to 2 bases and at J to 6 bases, leaving 7 bases not matched to a gene. The length of the CDR3 is 16 residues. Germline V gene data show CDR1 as SGHRS and CDR2 as YFSETQ. The CDR3 DNA sequence: TGCGCCAGCAGCTTCGGGACAGGAGACCGTAATTCACCCCTCCACTTT. It yields the protein CASSFGTGDRNSPLHF.

V usage is TRBV18 and J usage is TRBJ1-1; no reliable D call. V lost 3 bases to trimming and J lost 11 bases, with 10 bases between them. The CDR3 has 11 amino acids. Germline values: CDR1 KGHSH, CDR2 LQKENI. The CDR3 sequence: CASSPAEGAFF. CDR3 nucleotide sequence: TGTGCCAGCTCACCGGCTGAAGGGGCTTTCTTT.

This chain connects TRBV27 to TRBJ2-7; D unresolved. This CDR3 has 13 residues. Germline V gives CDR1 MNHEY, CDR2 SMNVEV (reference sequence). Trimming took 0 bases from V and 7 from J, leaving 10 bases between them. The CDR3 coding sequence is TGTGCCAGCAGTTTATCCCCTTATTTGGAGCAGTACTTC. This sequence encodes CASSLSPYLEQYF.

The rearrangement uses TRBV2 and TRBJ1-1; D perhaps matches TRBD1 (5 bases). Per the germline V gene, CDR1 is SNHLY and CDR2 is FYNNEI. The CDR3 length is 15 residues. V was cut by 2 bases and J by 4 bases, with 14 bases left in between. CDR3 nucleotide sequence: TGTGCCAGCAGTGAACCCGTTGTTGGGGGCACTGAAGCTTTCTTT. Translating it yields CASSEPVVGGTEAFF.